The 14 T cell receptor beta chains given below trace back to one sample, sequenced in a study of Graves' ophthalmopathy and Graves' hyperthyroidism. Amplification targeted the TCR beta CDR3 regions, with RNA transcripts as the source material. The library came from an HTBI-primed first-round RT-PCR and a second-round multiplex PCR. Each CDR3 protein is one row after TCRdb ran MiXCR on the multiplex PCR reads. The table includes about half a million distinct CDR3 sequences, under 15% detected once. Sequencing was done on a sample of blood. The receptors stem from a woman aged 25-40 years with Graves' ophthalmopathy.

This clonotype was seen ten or more times. This chain connects TRBV20-1 to TRBJ2-7; D call uncertain. The ends were cut back, 3 bases at V and 0 bases at J, with 3 bases in the middle. This CDR3 comprises 11 residues. Germline assignment: CDR1 DFQATT and CDR2 SNEGSKA (reference sequence). The CDR3: CSASDSYEQYF. The CDR3 nucleotides are TGCAGTGCTAGTGACTCCTACGAGCAGTACTTC.

This clonotype was detected a few times. V usage is TRBV30 and J usage is TRBJ2-7; 10 bases agree with TRBD1. V shed 5 bases, J shed 4 bases, and the junction held 8 bases outside the gene matches. The germline V gene encodes CDR1 GTSNPN and CDR2 SVGIG (reference sequence). The CDR3 sequence is 14 residues long. CDR3 sequence reads: CAWHPGTGAYEQYF. The CDR3 region has the DNA TGTGCCTGGCACCCCGGGACAGGGGCTTACGAGCAGTACTTC.

This clonotype was seen at least ten times. The CDR3 DNA sequence: TGTGCCAGCACTAAACTTCACCGGGGGGGCCTCTACGAGCAGTACTTC. It encodes CASTKLHRGGLYEQYF. The chain employs TRBV6-2 or TRBV6-3 and TRBJ2-7; TRBD2 aligns across 8 bases. Looked up from germline, CDR1 is MNHEY and CDR2 is SVGEGT. The V gene end was trimmed by 7 bases and the J gene end by 3 bases; junction bases not matched to a gene: 14. The CDR3 runs 16 residues.

This clonotype was seen ten or more times. The genes are TRBV6-5 and TRBJ2-5; D not certain. V was trimmed by 0 bases and J by 5 bases, leaving 7 bases between them. The CDR3 is made up of 13 amino acids. Germline values: CDR1 MNHEY, CDR2 SVGAGI. CDR3 sequence reads: CASSYSARETQYF. In DNA, the CDR3 is TGTGCCAGCAGTTACTCTGCCCGGGAGACCCAGTACTTC.

Many counts were recorded for this clonotype. The gene calls are TRBV15 and TRBJ2-7; 9 bases line up with TRBD1. There are 16 residues in the CDR3. V lost 0 bases to trimming and J lost 6 bases; unmatched junction nucleotides: 9. Germline V CDR1 and CDR2: LNHNV, YYDKDF (reference sequence). The CDR3 bases are TGTGCCACCAGCAGAGATCGGGGACAGGGTAAGGGCGAGCAGTACTTC. Encoded protein: CATSRDRGQGKGEQYF.

This clonotype was observed at least ten times. The chain is built from TRBV12-3 or TRBV12-4 and TRBJ1-1; no clear D gene. This CDR3 region has 16 residues. V was trimmed by 6 bases and J by 1 base, leaving 18 bases between them. CDR3 protein: CASRIVGWGKNTEAFF. The CDR3 bases are TGTGCCAGCAGAATCGTGGGGTGGGGAAAGAACACTGAAGCTTTCTTT.

The V and J genes are TRBV12-3 or TRBV12-4 and TRBJ1-1; tentative D call: TRBD1 (6 bases). The CDR3 is 11 amino acids. V lost 5 bases and J lost 11, with 12 bases in between. The CDR3 sequence: CASSNRDMAFF. The CDR3, as DNA: TGTGCCAGCAGTAACAGGGACATGGCTTTCTTT.

This clonotype was counted only a few times. This chain connects TRBV30 to TRBJ2-7; D tentatively reads TRBD1 or TRBD2 (5 bases each). The CDR3 is made up of 16 amino acids. Germline V gene lookup returns CDR1 GTSNPN and CDR2 SVGIG (reference sequence). Trimming cost V 0 bases and J 6 bases, with 21 bases left between them. CDR3 in amino acids: CAWSVRRSLWDGEQYF. In DNA, the CDR3 is TGTGCCTGGAGTGTACGACGGTCCCTTTGGGACGGCGAGCAGTACTTC.

This clonotype was seen ten or more times. The chain uses TRBV3-1 and TRBJ1-1; TRBD1 matches 7 bases. From germline, CDR1 is LGHDT and CDR2 YNNKEL (reference sequence). V lost 5 bases and J lost 1; bases outside the gene matches: 4. The CDR3 is made up of 14 amino acids. CDR3 protein: CASSYRQGNTEAFF. The CDR3 bases are TGTGCCAGCAGCTACCGACAGGGGAACACTGAAGCTTTCTTT.

DNA of the CDR3: TGTGCCACCAGCAGAGGAAGCGGGGGTGGGGCCAACGTCCTGACTTTC. Protein sequence: CATSRGSGGGANVLTF. The chain combines TRBV15 with TRBJ2-6; 8 nucleotides line up with TRBD2. The ends lost 1 base at V and 3 bases at J; junction bases unmatched: 2. CDR3 size: 16 residues. Germline loops: CDR1 LNHNV, CDR2 YYDKDF (reference sequence).

This clonotype was seen repeatedly, ten times or more. This rearrangement joins TRBV11-2 to TRBJ2-7; TRBD2 matches at 10 bases. This CDR3 is 19 amino acids long. Germline trimming cut 1 base from V and 4 bases from J; bases unmatched to any gene: 16. Germline CDR1 reads SGHAT; CDR2 reads FQNNGV. CDR3 sequence: CASSLGGPVAGGRGYEQYF. The CDR3 nucleotides are TGTGCCAGCAGCTTAGGGGGCCCGGTAGCGGGAGGAAGAGGGTACGAGCAGTACTTC.

This clonotype has a count of ten or more. The chain couples TRBV12-3 or TRBV12-4 to TRBJ1-2; 8 bases line up with TRBD1. The CDR3 extends over 14 amino acids. V shed 5 bases, J shed 5 bases, and the junction held 7 bases outside the gene matches. The CDR3 here is CASSPGQDYYGYTF. The CDR3 DNA follows: TGTGCCAGCAGTCCGGGACAGGACTATTATGGCTACACCTTC.

This clonotype has a count of ten or more. The genes are TRBV5-1 and TRBJ1-2; D is uncertain. The CDR3 is 14 amino acids. The germline V gene encodes CDR1 SGHRS and CDR2 YFSETQ. V lost 0 bases and J lost 7, with 13 bases in between. The DNA of the CDR3 is TGCGCCAGCAGCTTGGATGCGGATTCGGGTGGCTACACCTTC. Its protein is CASSLDADSGGYTF.

This clonotype was detected ten times or more. The chain has TRBV6-2 or TRBV6-3 and TRBJ1-1; D may be TRBD1 (5 bases). Per germline, CDR1 MNHEY and CDR2 SVGEGT. The CDR3 spans 14 residues. Trimming removed 8 bases at V and 4 bases at J, with 17 bases between. The CDR3 region has the DNA TGTGCCAGCCGTTTTTATGGGGCGAGCACTGAAGCTTTCTTT. This gives the protein CASRFYGASTEAFF.